A single sample gave rise to the 26 T cell receptor beta chains below, sequenced in a study of human T cells and chemical hapten exposure. MiXCR was run by TCRdb on the RACE reads, yielding one entry per CDR3 protein. Of some 110,000 distinct CDR3 sequences listed, approximately 12% are singletons. Indicated time point: pre-sensitization, week 0. Treatment reported: therapeutic diphenylcyclopropenone sensitization with weekly scalp DPC. Source: whole blood, taken in connection with sensitization to the hapten diphenylcyclopropenone (DPC). The receptors shown here come from a woman aged 45-59 years with alopecia areata. Some clones in this sample may be carry-over from other donors' samples.

This clonotype has just a few counts. The chain links TRBV3-1 to TRBJ1-6, with 7 bases aligning to TRBD1. The germline V gene encodes CDR1 LGHDT and CDR2 YNNKEL (reference sequence). The CDR3 contains 15 residues. V shed 1 base, J shed 6 bases, and the junction held 3 bases outside the gene matches. This chain's CDR3 is CASSQAGTANSPLHF. The CDR3 coding sequence is TGTGCCAGCAGCCAAGCGGGGACAGCTAATTCACCCCTCCACTTT.

V usage is TRBV12-2 and J usage is TRBJ2-7; no DNA check was done on the table's D call, TRBD1. TRBV12-2 corresponds to a pseudogene. The CDR3 extends over 17 amino acids. DNA of the CDR3: TGTGCAAGTCGCTTATTAACGGGAACGATACCGACCTACGAGCAGTACTTC. This sequence encodes CASRLLTGTIPTYEQYF.

This clonotype has at least ten counts. The CDR3 here is CASSQDRGTNYEQYF. The CDR3, as DNA: TGCGCCAGCAGCCAAGATCGGGGGACCAACTACGAGCAGTACTTC. The chain recombines TRBV4-1 with TRBJ2-7, with D perhaps TRBD2 (6 bases). The V and J ends lost 0 bases and 3 bases respectively, with 12 bases between them. The CDR3 length is 15 residues. Germline assignment: CDR1 MGHRA and CDR2 YSYEKL.

This clonotype was observed at least ten times. The rearrangement links TRBV29-1 to TRBJ1-1; a weak D match, TRBD1 (6 bases). Trimming pared 3 bases from V and 1 base from J, leaving 12 bases between. CDR3 length: 14 amino acids. Germline CDR1 SQVTM, CDR2 ANQGSEA. For the CDR3, the DNA is TGCAGCGTTGATAGGTCGGGACAGAACACTGAAGCTTTCTTT. Residues: CSVDRSGQNTEAFF.

The chain joins TRBV2 to TRBJ1-3; the D gene is possibly TRBD1 (6 bases). Trimming left V 4 bases short and J 0 bases short, with 13 bases between. This CDR3 comprises 16 residues. CDR1 SNHLY and CDR2 FYNNEI come from the germline V gene. The CDR3 loop reads CASSGDTLYSGNTIYF. The CDR3 DNA sequence: TGTGCCAGCAGTGGGGACACCCTATACTCTGGAAACACCATATATTTT.

There are a few counts of this clonotype. J is TRBJ1-2 and V is TRBV7-2; possibly TRBD1 for D (6 bases). The V end lost 4 bases, the J end lost 7 bases, and 13 bases lay between the germline ends. This CDR3 comprises 13 residues. The germline CDR1 and CDR2 sequences are SGHTA and FQGNSA. The CDR3 loop reads CASSSRTEPGYTF. CDR3 sequence (DNA): TGTGCCAGCAGCTCCCGGACAGAGCCTGGCTACACCTTC.

This clonotype was recorded at least ten times. The chain joins TRBV6-6 to TRBJ1-1; D unclear. V lost 4 bases to trimming and J lost 7 bases, with 16 bases between them. The germline gives CDR1 MNHNY, CDR2 SVGAGI (reference sequence). The CDR3 is 14 amino acids. This chain's CDR3 is CASSSPVWGYEAFF. The CDR3 DNA reads as TGTGCCAGCAGTTCCCCTGTCTGGGGATATGAAGCTTTCTTT.

Ten or more counts support this clonotype. This chain joins TRBV7-2 and TRBJ2-3; possibly TRBD2 for D (6 bases). CDR3 length: 17 amino acids. V was pared by 2 bases and J by 6 bases, with 21 bases between. Germline V lookup: CDR1 SGHTA, CDR2 FQGNSA. The DNA of the CDR3 is TGTGCCAGCAGCTTAAGGCCTAGACTAGAGACAGCTGATACGCAGTATTTT. It translates to CASSLRPRLETADTQYF.

The chain combines TRBV9 with TRBJ2-3; a weak D match, TRBD2 (5 bases). V lost 0 bases and J 1 base, leaving 9 bases between the germline ends. The V gene's germline CDR1 is SGDLS and CDR2 YYNGEE. The CDR3 totals 15 residues. This chain's CDR3 is CASSVDDSGTDTQYF. In nucleotides, the CDR3 is TGTGCCAGCAGCGTAGATGATAGCGGCACAGATACGCAGTATTTT.

This clonotype was counted ten times or more. The chain employs TRBV29-1 and TRBJ1-2; D is undetermined. This CDR3 is built from 13 residues. The V end lost 1 base, the J end lost 6 bases, and 12 bases lay between the germline ends. Per germline, CDR1 SQVTM and CDR2 ANQGSEA. In nucleotides, the CDR3 is TGCAGCGTTGAAGCAGGCACTTTTGATGGCTACACCTTC. Its protein product is CSVEAGTFDGYTF.

The chain has TRBV20-1 and TRBJ2-1; 16 bases agree with TRBD2. The junction had 12 bases not matched to a gene; V was cut back by 6 bases and J by 7 bases. Germline V gives CDR1 DFQATT, CDR2 SNEGSKA (reference sequence). The CDR3 has 17 residues. CDR3 sequence (DNA): TGCAGTGCAGATACCGGGACTAGCGGGAGGGCCTGGAATGAGCAGTTCTTC. Translation gives CSADTGTSGRAWNEQFF.

A few counts support this clonotype. CDR3 sequence (DNA): TGTGCCAGCAGCTTTAGCGGGAGCTACAATGAGCAGTTCTTC. Translating gives CASSFSGSYNEQFF. The chain has TRBV5-6 and TRBJ2-1; 9 positions agree with TRBD2. CDR1 and CDR2 (germline): SGHDT, YYEEEE. With 2 bases clipped from V and 3 bases from J, the junction kept 0 bases outside the gene matches. This CDR3 contains 14 residues.

There are a few counts of this clonotype. V is TRBV11-2 and J is TRBJ2-2, with D hard to call. This CDR3 is 14 amino acids long. The germline V and J ends were trimmed by 3 bases and 8 bases, with 13 bases remaining between them. Germline lookup yields CDR1 SGHAT and CDR2 FQNNGV. The CDR3 spells CASSFSSGPGELFF. The CDR3 coding sequence is TGTGCCAGCAGCTTCTCATCGGGTCCGGGGGAGCTGTTTTTT. Filled out from reference TRBV11-2 and TRBJ2-2, the complete variable domain reads EAGVAQSPRYKIIEKRQSVAFWCNPISGHATLYWYQQILGQGPKLLIQFQNNGVVDDSQLPKDRFSAERLKGVDSTLKIQPAKLEDSAVYLCASSFSSGPGELFFGEGSRLTVL.

The sample holds a few counts of this clonotype. The CDR3 protein is CASSLSGRQGGYEQYF. CDR3 DNA: TGTGCCAGCAGCTTATCTGGTCGGCAGGGAGGATACGAGCAGTACTTC. The chain employs TRBV7-2 and TRBJ2-7, with D possibly being TRBD2 (6 bases). Germline loops: CDR1 SGHTA, CDR2 FQGNSA. V lost 2 bases and J 4 bases, leaving 18 bases between the germline ends. The CDR3 sequence is 16 residues long.

CDR3 in DNA: TGTGCCAGCAGTACAACGGGACAGCCCTACGAGCAGTACTTC. Protein sequence: CASSTTGQPYEQYF. The genes are TRBV2 and TRBJ2-7; TRBD1 aligns across 7 bases. V was pared by 5 bases and J by 2 bases, with 6 bases of the junction left unmatched. The germline gives CDR1 SNHLY, CDR2 FYNNEI. The CDR3 length is 14 residues. The full variable domain, with the rest looked up from reference TRBV2 and TRBJ2-7, is EPEVTQTPSHQVTQMGQEVILRCVPISNHLYFYWYRQILGQKVEFLVSFYNNEISEKSEIFDDQFSVERPDGSNFTLKIRSTKLEDSAMYFCASSTTGQPYEQYFGPGTRLTVT.

This clonotype was detected a few times. This chain joins TRBV12-3 or TRBV12-4 and TRBJ1-1, with TRBD1 matching 9 bases. The CDR3 sequence is 16 residues long. V shed 6 bases, J shed 1 base, and the junction held 9 bases outside the gene matches. The CDR3 nucleotides are TGTGCCAGCAGCCGAGGGCCGGGACAGGGGAACACTGAAGCTTTCTTT. This encodes CASSRGPGQGNTEAFF.

The chain joins TRBV20-1 to TRBJ2-3; TRBD1 agrees at 8 bases. The CDR3 covers 13 residues. Per the germline V gene, CDR1 is DFQATT and CDR2 is SNEGSKA (reference sequence). Trimming at V came to 5 bases and at J to 14 bases, leaving 15 bases not matched to a gene. In nucleotides, the CDR3 is TGCAGTGCTCCGGGATTGGGACAGGATAAGGTGTATTTT. Its translation: CSAPGLGQDKVYF.

The rearrangement uses TRBV14 and TRBJ2-4, with 7 bases matching TRBD1. CDR1 SGHDN and CDR2 FVKESK come from the germline V gene. This CDR3 is built from 16 residues. After removal of 4 bases from V and 3 bases from J, the junction contained 9 bases not matched to a gene. The CDR3 sequence: CASSLHNRGVKNIQYF. CDR3 DNA sequence: TGTGCCAGCAGCCTTCACAACAGGGGAGTCAAAAACATTCAGTACTTC.

This clonotype came up a few times. V usage is TRBV12-3 or TRBV12-4 and J usage is TRBJ2-3; 7 nucleotides agree with TRBD2. The length of the CDR3 is 15 residues. Trimming cost V 5 bases and J 0 bases; bases outside gene matches: 5. CDR3 DNA sequence: TGTGCCAGCAGTCCGAGGACTAGGAGCACAGATACGCAGTATTTT. This sequence encodes CASSPRTRSTDTQYF.

The chain uses TRBV10-3 and TRBJ1-1; D not certain. The CDR3 runs to 14 residues. CDR1 is ENHRY, CDR2 SYGVKD, per germline. Trimming cost V 5 bases and J 1 base, with 11 bases left between them. Written as DNA, the CDR3 is TGTGCCATCAGTAAGGACGGGGAGAACACTGAAGCTTTCTTT. Its protein product is CAISKDGENTEAFF.

CDR3 region: CASSPGQGRGTEAFF. Here the CDR3 DNA reads TGTGCCAGCAGCCCTGGACAGGGTCGGGGCACTGAAGCTTTCTTT. The chain is built from TRBV9 and TRBJ1-1; 8 bases fit TRBD1. The CDR3 length is 15 residues. Germline assignment: CDR1 SGDLS and CDR2 YYNGEE. The V segment lost 4 bases and the J segment 4 bases; nucleotides outside the gene matches: 9.

This chain joins TRBV4-1 and TRBJ2-7, with D unclear. Trimming stripped 1 base from V and 2 bases from J, with 12 bases between. Germline lookup yields CDR1 MGHRA and CDR2 YSYEKL. The CDR3 is 15 amino acids. The CDR3: CASSQVFGQTYEQYF. The CDR3 DNA reads TGCGCCAGCAGCCAAGTTTTCGGGCAAACCTACGAGCAGTACTTC.

The genes are TRBV5-1 and TRBJ1-6; D gene unclear. Germline CDR1 is SGHRS and CDR2 is YFSETQ. The CDR3 has 14 residues. Trimming stripped 2 bases from V and 7 bases from J, with 10 bases between. CDR3 coding DNA: TGCGCCAGCAGCTTTGGGGTGGAAAATTCACCCCTCCACTTT. The encoded protein is CASSFGVENSPLHF.

This clonotype was observed a handful of times. The V gene is TRBV29-1, the J gene TRBJ1-4; D may be TRBD1 (5 bases). Germline V gives CDR1 SQVTM, CDR2 ANQGSEA. There are 16 residues in the CDR3. Trimming removed 7 bases at V and 0 bases at J, with 18 bases between. The CDR3, as DNA: TGCAGCGCCTACAAGGGAGGCAGGGCAACTAATGAAAAACTGTTTTTT. Its protein product is CSAYKGGRATNEKLFF. The full variable domain, in which reference TRBV29-1 and TRBJ1-4 provide the parts outside the CDR3, is SAVISQKPSRDICQRGTSLTIQCQVDSQVTMMFWYRQQPGQSLTLIATANQGSEATYESGFVIDKFPISRPNLTFSTLTVSNMSPEDSSIYLCSAYKGGRATNEKLFFGSGTQLSVL.

This clonotype has just one count. J is TRBJ2-5 and V is TRBV18; the match to TRBD2 covers 7 bases. Trimming took 2 bases from V and 2 from J; bases not matched to a gene: 5. Germline V gene data show CDR1 as KGHSH and CDR2 as LQKENI. This CDR3 is built from 15 residues. CDR3 sequence reads: CASSPKRGRQETQYF. Written as DNA, the CDR3 is TGTGCCAGCTCACCAAAGCGGGGTCGACAAGAGACCCAGTACTTC.

This clonotype was counted between two and nine times. The chain links TRBV2 to TRBJ1-6; 12 nucleotides line up with TRBD1. Trimming at V came to 6 bases and at J to 12 bases, leaving 3 bases not matched to a gene. Germline CDR1 is SNHLY and CDR2 is FYNNEI. The CDR3 contains 13 residues. In DNA, the CDR3 is TGTGCCAGCAGGGGGGACAGGGGGCAACCCCTCCACTTT. This encodes CASRGDRGQPLHF. Complete variable domain (other parts from reference TRBV2 and TRBJ1-6): EPEVTQTPSHQVTQMGQEVILRCVPISNHLYFYWYRQILGQKVEFLVSFYNNEISEKSEIFDDQFSVERPDGSNFTLKIRSTKLEDSAMYFCASRGDRGQPLHFGNGTRLTVT.